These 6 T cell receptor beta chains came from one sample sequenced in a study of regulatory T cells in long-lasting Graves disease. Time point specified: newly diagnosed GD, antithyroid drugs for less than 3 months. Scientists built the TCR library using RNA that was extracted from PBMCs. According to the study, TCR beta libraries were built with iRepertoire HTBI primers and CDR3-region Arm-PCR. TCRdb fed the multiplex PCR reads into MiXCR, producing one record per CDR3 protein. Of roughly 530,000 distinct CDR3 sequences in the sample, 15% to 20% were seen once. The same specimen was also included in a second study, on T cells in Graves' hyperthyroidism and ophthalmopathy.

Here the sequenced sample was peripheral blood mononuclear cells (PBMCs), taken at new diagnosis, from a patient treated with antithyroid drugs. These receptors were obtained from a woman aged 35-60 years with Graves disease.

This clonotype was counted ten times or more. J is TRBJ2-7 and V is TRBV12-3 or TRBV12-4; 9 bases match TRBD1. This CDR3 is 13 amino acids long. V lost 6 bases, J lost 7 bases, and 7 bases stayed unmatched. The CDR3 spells CASSQTGGDEQYF. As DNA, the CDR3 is TGTGCCAGCAGCCAGACAGGGGGGGATGAGCAGTACTTC.

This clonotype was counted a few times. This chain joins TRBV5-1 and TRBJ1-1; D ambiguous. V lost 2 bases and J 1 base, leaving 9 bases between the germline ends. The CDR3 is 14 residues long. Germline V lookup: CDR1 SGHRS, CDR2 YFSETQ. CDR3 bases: TGCGCCAGCAGCTTTTACAGAGCGAACACTGAAGCTTTCTTT. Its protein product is CASSFYRANTEAFF.

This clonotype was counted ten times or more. Here the CDR3 DNA reads TGTGCCAGCAGTCTCACCATCTGGGCTTTCTTT. This encodes CASSLTIWAFF. V is TRBV12-3 or TRBV12-4 and J is TRBJ1-1; no clear D. CDR3 length equals 11 residues. Between the trimmed V and J ends, which lost 5 bases and 11 bases, there was a span of 12 bases.

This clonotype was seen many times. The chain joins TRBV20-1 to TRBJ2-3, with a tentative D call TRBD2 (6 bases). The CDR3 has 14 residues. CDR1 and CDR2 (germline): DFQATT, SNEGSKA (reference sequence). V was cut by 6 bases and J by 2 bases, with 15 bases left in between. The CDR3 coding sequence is TGCAGTGCCTTGAGGGCGGGGACCACAGATACGCAGTATTTT. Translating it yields CSALRAGTTDTQYF.

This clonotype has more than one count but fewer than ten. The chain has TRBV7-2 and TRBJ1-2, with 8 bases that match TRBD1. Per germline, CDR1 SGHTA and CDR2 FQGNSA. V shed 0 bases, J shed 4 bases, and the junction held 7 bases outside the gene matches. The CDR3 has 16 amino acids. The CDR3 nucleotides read TGTGCCAGCAGCTTAGCCCCTAAAACAGGGGGCTATGGCTACACCTTC. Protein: CASSLAPKTGGYGYTF.

The CDR3 here is CASSKGQGVQFF. The DNA of the CDR3 is TGTGCCAGCAGTAAAGGACAGGGGGTTCAGTTCTTC. This chain joins TRBV6-1 and TRBJ2-1; 10 positions match TRBD1. J lost 13 bases, V lost 5 bases, and 5 bases had no gene match. Germline CDR1 and CDR2: MNHNS and SASEGT. There are 12 residues in the CDR3.